This T cell receptor beta chain originates from a study of identical twins. General study findings and limits: Models predicted less out-of-frame TCR alpha sharing in monozygotic twins than was found. In drawing conclusions, the study used cross-sectional statistical analysis and did not follow the same donors. Invariant T cells like MAIT and iNKT could partly confound the zero-insertion analyses.

There are 19 residues in the CDR3. TCRdb reprocessed the 5' RACE reads with MiXCR, giving one entry per CDR3 protein. The sample has around 1.7 million distinct CDR3 sequences, about 30% seen once. A few counts support this clonotype. Antigen specificity is unknown. The chain joins TRBV21-1 to TRBJ2-1; the table assigns TRBD2, which was not confirmed against the DNA. TRBV21-1 is a pseudogene segment. This receptor was obtained from a newborn girl in good health. The source material was cord blood. The DNA for the CDR3 is TGTGCCAGCAGCAAAGCAACTAGCGGGGGGACGCCTACCTACAATGAGCAGTTCTTC. This gives the protein CASSKATSGGTPTYNEQFF.